The rows below give T cell receptor beta chains drawn from one sample of a study of blood T cell repertoires in COVID-19. Sequenced by immunoSEQ multiplex PCR; TCRdb stores in-frame clones only, minus some. This table holds 90,000 to 130,000 clones, around nine tenths found once. The sequenced material came from peripheral blood. The receptors come from a man in his forties or fifties with acute or convalescent COVID-19. The CDR3 runs from the conserved cysteine through the conserved F or W. D genes are given only for firm matches. Clone size is shown for a subset of rows, as once, few, many or a class of expanded clone.

size: -
J: TRBJ2-1
D: TRBD2
V: TRBV29-1
CDR3: CSVDVSAGGLDEQFF
DNA: TGCAGCGTTGATGTTAGCGCGGGAGGTTTGGATGAGCAGTTCTTC

size: -
J: TRBJ2-5
D: TRBD1
V: TRBV7-9
CDR3: CASSPQGGTGRETQYF
DNA: TGTGCCAGCAGCCCGCAAGGCGGGACAGGGCGAGAGACCCAGTACTTC

size: -
J: TRBJ2-7
D: TRBD1
V: TRBV6-6
CDR3: CASSWDRGHYEQYF
DNA: TGTGCCAGCAGTTGGGACAGGGGGCACTACGAGCAGTACTTC

size: -
J: TRBJ1-6
D: -
V: TRBV6-5
CDR3: CASNSFQGQDSPLHF
DNA: TGTGCCAGCAACTCCTTCCAGGGTCAGGATTCACCCCTCCACTTT

size: -
J: TRBJ1-4
D: -
V: TRBV9
CDR3: CASSARIERRGEKLFF
DNA: TGTGCCAGCAGCGCCCGCATAGAACGACGGGGAGAAAAACTGTTTTTT

size: -
J: TRBJ2-2
D: TRBD1
V: TRBV27
CDR3: CASSSTGTGGFVTGELFF
DNA: TGTGCCAGCAGCTCAACCGGGACAGGGGGCTTTGTCACCGGGGAGCTGTTTTTT

size: -
J: TRBJ2-5
D: TRBD2
V: TRBV5-1
CDR3: CASSSGTSVLFASETQYF
DNA: TGCGCCAGCAGCTCCGGGACTAGCGTCCTGTTCGCGTCGGAGACCCAGTACTTC

size: -
J: TRBJ2-2
D: -
V: TRBV5-4
CDR3: CASSLGAPRSGRTGELFF
DNA: TGTGCCAGCAGCTTGGGGGCTCCAAGATCGGGAAGGACCGGGGAGCTGTTTTTT

size: -
J: TRBJ2-1
D: -
V: TRBV30
CDR3: CAWSVVGASRNEQFF
DNA: TGTGCCTGGAGTGTGGTGGGGGCATCGCGAAATGAGCAGTTCTTC

size: -
J: TRBJ2-3
D: TRBD1
V: TRBV7-2
CDR3: CASSPDRGAQYF
DNA: TGTGCCAGCAGCCCCGACAGGGGTGCGCAGTATTTT

size: -
J: TRBJ2-1
D: -
V: TRBV19
CDR3: CASRTQIHSSYNEQFF
DNA: TGTGCCAGTAGGACCCAGATCCACAGCTCCTACAATGAGCAGTTCTTC

size: -
J: TRBJ1-6
D: -
V: TRBV9
CDR3: CASSVGLTYNSPLHF
DNA: TGTGCCAGCAGCGTGGGGCTAACCTATAATTCACCCCTCCACTTT

size: -
J: TRBJ2-2
D: TRBD2
V: TRBV4-2
CDR3: CASSQLAGDTGELFF
DNA: TGTGCCAGCAGCCAGCTAGCGGGAGATACCGGGGAGCTGTTTTTT

size: once
J: TRBJ2-2
D: -
V: TRBV10-3
CDR3: CATTRGEGTGELFF
DNA: TGTGCCACGACCAGGGGGGAAGGCACCGGGGAGCTGTTTTTT

size: -
J: TRBJ2-2
D: TRBD1
V: TRBV10-3
CDR3: CAIKGDSQNTGELFF
DNA: TGTGCCATCAAAGGGGACAGCCAGAACACCGGGGAGCTGTTTTTT

size: -
J: TRBJ1-4
D: TRBD1
V: TRBV24-1
CDR3: CATSDAGTGGGKLFF
DNA: TGTGCCACCAGTGACGCCGGGACAGGGGGCGGAAAACTGTTTTTT

size: -
J: TRBJ2-5
D: -
V: TRBV20-1
CDR3: CSATLSETQYF
DNA: TGCAGTGCTACCCTTAGCGAGACCCAGTACTTC

size: -
J: TRBJ1-6
D: -
V: TRBV7-2
CDR3: CASSLDAGNPSPLHF
DNA: TGTGCCAGCAGCTTAGACGCGGGGAACCCTTCACCCCTCCACTTT